One sample yielded the 2 T cell receptor beta chains listed below, sequenced in a study of T cell responses to AZD1222 COVID-19 vaccine. Profiled with immunoSEQ multiplex PCR; TCRdb holds only in-frame clones, not every one. The repertoire holds 100,000 to 150,000 clones, with about 90% as singletons. The sequenced sample was peripheral blood, obtained 28 days after the second AZD1222 dose. Receptors were obtained from an adult who received the AZD1222 COVID-19 vaccine.

V is TRBV7-2 and J is TRBJ2-4; D may correspond to TRBD1 or TRBD2 (5 bases each). The CDR3 runs to 17 residues. V was clipped by 5 bases and J by 1 base, with 18 bases between them. The germline V gene has CDR1 SGHTA and CDR2 FQGNSA. For the CDR3, the DNA is TGTGCCAGCAGCCGCGTTCCGGGACGAAGCGCCAAAAACATTCAGTACTTC. It codes for CASSRVPGRSAKNIQYF.

This chain uses TRBV3-1 (or the pseudogene TRBV3-2) with TRBJ1-1; a weak D match, TRBD1 (6 bases). The germline V and J ends were trimmed by 8 bases and 0 bases, with 16 bases remaining between them. The CDR3 is made up of 15 amino acids. Germline values: CDR1 LGHDT, CDR2 YNNKEL (reference sequence). The CDR3 sequence: CASSEGVFMNTEAFF. CDR3 bases: TGTGCCAGCTCGGAGGGGGTGTTCATGAACACTGAAGCTTTCTTT.